Sequencing of this TCR beta chain was carried out in a study of cytomegalovirus exposure and HLA in healthy donors. General study points: The study recorded 164 TCR beta chains that were cytomegalovirus-associated. Cytomegalovirus status was reportedly diagnosed by the classifier with high sensitivity and specificity.

Measured with immunoSEQ multiplex PCR; TCRdb has only the in-frame clones, and not every one. Of 90,000 to 150,000 clones in the sample, about 85% were seen once. Germline assignment: CDR1 SGHRS and CDR2 YFSETQ. The length of the CDR3 is 14 residues. Trimming pared 0 bases from V and 11 bases from J, leaving 14 bases between. About this clone itself: Its antigen is unknown.

Sequences were obtained from PBMCs. The V call is TRBV5-1, the J call TRBJ1-4; D is perhaps TRBD1 (5 bases). The TCR comes from a young man in good health and CMV-seropositive. The DNA of the CDR3 is TGCGCCAGCAGCTTGGATCCGGGGGAGGTTAAACTGTTTTTT. Amino acids: CASSLDPGEVKLFF.